The 21 T cell receptor beta chains presented below share a single source sample, sequenced in a study of T cells in Graves' hyperthyroidism and ophthalmopathy. Amplification of TCR beta CDR3 regions was performed using RNA transcripts as template. When the TCR CDR3 underwent first-round RT-PCR, the HTBI primer set was used. TCRdb re-analysed the multiplex PCR reads in MiXCR, keeping a single row per CDR3 protein. The sample yields hundreds of thousands of distinct CDR3 sequences, more than 45% seen once. The sequenced sample consisted of peripheral blood or thyroid tissue (not recorded which). The receptors originated from a young woman with Graves' hyperthyroidism.

Comments on this clonotype: A junction boundary mismatches the germline segment, possibly from a read error. The gene calls are TRBV7-9 and TRBJ2-7, with TRBD2 identical over 7 bases. Germline V gene data show CDR1 as SEHNR and CDR2 as FQNEAQ (reference sequence). CDR3 length: 14 amino acids. The DNA of the CDR3 is TGTGCCAGCAATCCTCCTTGGGGGGACTACAAGCAGTACTTC. Its protein product is CASNPPWGDYKQYF.

J is TRBJ2-2 and V is TRBV29-1, with 7 nucleotides matching TRBD1. V lost 7 bases to trimming and J lost 0 bases; unmatched junction nucleotides: 8. CDR3 size: 15 residues. Germline lookup yields CDR1 SQVTM and CDR2 ANQGSEA. The DNA of the CDR3 is TGCAGCGCCTTCGACAGGGCTTCGAACACCGGGGAGCTGTTTTTT. Amino acids: CSAFDRASNTGELFF.

V is TRBV7-9 and J is TRBJ2-5, with D possibly being TRBD2 (5 bases). CDR3 length equals 15 residues. The V end lost 1 base, the J end lost 3 bases, and 12 bases lay between the germline ends. Germline V gene data show CDR1 as SEHNR and CDR2 as FQNEAQ (reference sequence). CDR3 loop: CASSLVTGSEETQYF. DNA of the CDR3: TGTGCCAGCAGCTTAGTTACGGGGTCGGAAGAGACCCAGTACTTC.

This clonotype showed up just once. The chain recombines TRBV7-9 with TRBJ1-2, with D maybe TRBD1 (6 bases). The V and J ends lost 5 bases and 8 bases respectively, with 12 bases between them. The CDR3 spans 12 residues. Germline V gene sequence: CDR1 SEHNR, CDR2 FQNEAQ (reference sequence). The CDR3 region is CASSQQQGGYTF. CDR3 nucleotides: TGTGCCAGCAGCCAACAACAGGGAGGCTACACCTTC.

This clonotype has a count of ten or more. V usage is TRBV24-1 and J usage is TRBJ2-2; unclear D gene. This CDR3 has 13 amino acids. V was trimmed by 1 base and J by 4 bases, leaving 3 bases between them. Germline lookup yields CDR1 KGHDR and CDR2 SFDVKD. As DNA, the CDR3 is TGTGCCACCAGTGATTTCGGCACCGGGGAGCTGTTTTTT. Protein product: CATSDFGTGELFF.

This clonotype was counted at least ten times. The rearrangement links TRBV15 to TRBJ2-7, with unresolved D. Germline values: CDR1 LNHNV, CDR2 YYDKDF (reference sequence). The CDR3 is 14 residues long. V dropped 0 bases and J dropped 2 bases, with 8 bases sitting between them. In nucleotides, the CDR3 is TGTGCCACCAGCAGAGATGGGCGAACCTACGAGCAGTACTTC. It codes for CATSRDGRTYEQYF.

This chain connects TRBV6-4 to TRBJ1-2; 9 bases map to TRBD1. CDR1 and CDR2 from the germline V gene are MRHNA and SNTAGT. The junction had 2 bases not matched to a gene; V was cut back by 2 bases and J by 4 bases. The CDR3 runs 14 residues. The CDR3: CASSDTTGGYGYTF. In DNA form, the CDR3 reads TGTGCCAGCAGTGACACGACAGGGGGCTATGGCTACACCTTC.

This clonotype was observed a single time. This may be a read error: a much more frequent sequence differs by one nucleotide. The chain uses TRBV7-1 and TRBJ2-5; D is ambiguous. TRBV7-1 is annotated as an ORF whose role is uncertain. This CDR3 spans 11 amino acids. The germline V and J ends were trimmed by 0 bases and 9 bases, with 5 bases remaining between them. CDR3 sequence reads: CASSSANSQYF. In DNA, the CDR3 is TGTGCCAGCAGCTCAGCCAATTCCCAGTACTTC.

The chain carries TRBV5-1 and TRBJ1-1; D possibly corresponds to TRBD1 (6 bases). The CDR3 spans 15 residues. The ends were cut back, 6 bases at V and 3 bases at J, with 18 bases in the middle. In germline, CDR1 is SGHRS, CDR2 YFSETQ. The CDR3 DNA reads TGCGCCAGCAAATTACAGGGTGCGATGGACACTGAAGCTTTCTTT. It encodes CASKLQGAMDTEAFF.

The chain is built from TRBV5-1 and TRBJ2-2, with D tentatively TRBD1 (6 bases). CDR1 is SGHRS and CDR2 is YFSETQ in the germline V gene. The CDR3 covers 15 residues. V lost 5 bases and J 0 bases, leaving 11 bases between the germline ends. CDR3 bases: TGCGCCAGCAGGCTTGGGACAACGAACACCGGGGAGCTGTTTTTT. Its protein product is CASRLGTTNTGELFF.

This clonotype appeared a few times. In DNA, the CDR3 is TGTGCCAGCAGCGGGACAGGGACATCACCCCTCCACTTT. Its protein product is CASSGTGTSPLHF. This chain joins TRBV7-8 and TRBJ1-6; 9 nucleotides agree with TRBD1. The CDR3 contains 13 residues. With 5 bases clipped from V and 10 bases from J, the junction kept 3 bases outside the gene matches. Germline-derived CDR1 and CDR2 are SGHVS and FQNEAQ. Full variable domain (missing parts from reference TRBV7-8 and TRBJ1-6): GAGVSQSPRYKVAKRGQDVALRCDPISGHVSLFWYQQALGQGPEFLTYFQNEAQLDKSGLPSDRFFAERPEGSVSTLKIQRTQQEDSAVYLCASSGTGTSPLHFGNGTRLTVT.

A note on this clonotype: The junction shows a germline mismatch at one end, possibly a read error. This chain uses TRBV5-8 with TRBJ2-5; no clear D gene. The CDR3 contains 14 residues. Germline lookup yields CDR1 SGHTS and CDR2 YDEGEE. This CDR3 reads CASSLTAYQGTQYF. DNA for the CDR3: TGTGCCAGCAGCTTAACAGCTTACCAAGGGACCCAGTACTTC.

This chain links TRBV14 with TRBJ1-3, with 7 bases fitting TRBD1. J gave up 0 bases and V 2 bases, and 7 bases lay outside the gene matches. This CDR3 has 17 residues. In germline, CDR1 is SGHDN, CDR2 FVKESK. The CDR3 here is CASSQTTGRYSGNTIYF. In DNA, the CDR3 is TGTGCCAGCAGCCAAACGACAGGGCGCTACTCTGGAAACACCATATATTTT.

This clonotype was counted a few times. An end of the junction differs from the germline gene, which may be a read error. The chain recombines TRBV7-9 with TRBJ2-7; 10 bases map to TRBD2. CDR1 and CDR2 from the germline V gene are SEHNR and FQNEAQ (reference sequence). CDR3 length: 13 amino acids. The CDR3 is CASSLAGVKEQYF. CDR3 coding DNA: TGTGCCAGCAGCCTAGCGGGAGTGAAAGAGCAGTACTTC.

This clonotype was found many times. The chain combines TRBV7-6 with TRBJ1-1, with a weak D call TRBD1 (5 bases). Trimming removed 4 bases from V and 0 bases from J, with 12 bases in between. Germline lookup yields CDR1 SGHVS and CDR2 FNYEAQ. The CDR3 runs 15 residues. The CDR3 DNA follows: TGTGCCAGCAGCTCGGGACCCAACATGAACACTGAAGCTTTCTTT. Translation gives CASSSGPNMNTEAFF.

In regard to this clonotype: This is likely a read error, given that the CDR3 carries no conserved phenylalanine or tryptophan at its end. This chain's CDR3 is CASSLDRETQYL. CDR3 in DNA: TGTGCCAGCAGCCTCGACCGGGAGACCCAGTACCTC. This sequence joins TRBV11-2 and TRBJ2-5, with D uncertain. Germline CDR1 reads SGHAT; CDR2 reads FQNNGV. Trimming stripped 5 bases from V and 5 bases from J, with 9 bases between. The CDR3 covers 12 residues.

This clonotype was detected once. This sequence may be a read error, since a much larger clone differs from it by one base. This chain uses TRBV2 with TRBJ1-2, with D tentatively TRBD1 (5 bases). The ends were cut back, 8 bases at V and 8 bases at J, with 15 bases in the middle. The CDR3 runs to 12 residues. The germline CDR1 and CDR2 sequences are SNHLY and FYNNEI. The CDR3 bases are TGTGCCAGCTACGGGGGGTATCAAGGCTACACCTTC. Protein product: CASYGGYQGYTF.

The chain is built from TRBV7-9 and TRBJ2-7; D perhaps matches TRBD1 (5 bases). The V gene lost 5 bases and the J gene lost 2 bases, with 13 bases spanning the gap. CDR3 length: 14 residues. The V gene's germline CDR1 is SEHNR and CDR2 FQNEAQ (reference sequence). Here the CDR3 reads CASSPQGKTYEQYF. The CDR3 DNA is TGTGCCAGCAGCCCCCAGGGCAAAACCTACGAGCAGTACTTC.

The chain combines TRBV20-1 with TRBJ1-1; the match to TRBD1 covers 8 bases. The CDR3 is 12 residues long. V was clipped by 3 bases and J by 8 bases; unmatched bases: 5. CDR1 is DFQATT and CDR2 is SNEGSKA in the germline V gene (reference sequence). DNA for the CDR3: TGCAGTGCTAGGGCTGGGACAGGCGAAGCTTTCTTT. This gives the protein CSARAGTGEAFF.

The gene calls are TRBV29-1 and TRBJ2-7; D is undetermined. The V end lost 8 bases, the J end lost 2 bases, and 10 bases lay between the germline ends. The CDR3 sequence is 11 residues long. CDR1 and CDR2 from the germline V gene are SQVTM and ANQGSEA. CDR3 amino acids: CSSGSAYEQYF. For the CDR3, the DNA is TGCAGCAGTGGCAGCGCCTACGAGCAGTACTTC.

The CDR3 loop reads CATNRAGDNEQYF. The CDR3 DNA follows: TGTGCCACCAACCGGGCAGGGGACAATGAGCAGTACTTC. V and J are TRBV7-2 and TRBJ2-7; the D gene is possibly TRBD1 (6 bases). This CDR3 has 13 residues. Germline CDR1 and CDR2: SGHTA and FQGNSA. Trimming removed 10 bases from V and 7 bases from J, with 20 bases in between. Together with reference TRBV7-2 and TRBJ2-7, the CDR3 gives the full variable domain: GAGVSQSPSNKVTEKGKDVELRCDPISGHTALYWYRQSLGQGLEFLIYFQGNSAPDKSGLPSDRFSAERTGGSVSTLTIQRTQQEDSAVYLCATNRAGDNEQYFGPGTRLTVT.